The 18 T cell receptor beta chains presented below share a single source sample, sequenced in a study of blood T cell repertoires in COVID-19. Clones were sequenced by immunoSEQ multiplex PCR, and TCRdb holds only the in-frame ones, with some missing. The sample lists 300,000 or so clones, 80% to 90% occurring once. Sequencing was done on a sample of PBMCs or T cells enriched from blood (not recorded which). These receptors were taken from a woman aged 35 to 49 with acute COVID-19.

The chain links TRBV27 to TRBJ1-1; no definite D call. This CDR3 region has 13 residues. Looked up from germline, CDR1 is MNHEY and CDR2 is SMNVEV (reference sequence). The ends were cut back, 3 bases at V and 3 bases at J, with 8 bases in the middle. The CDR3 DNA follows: TGTGCCAGCAGTTTGTTCGGGGACACTGAAGCTTTCTTT. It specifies CASSLFGDTEAFF.

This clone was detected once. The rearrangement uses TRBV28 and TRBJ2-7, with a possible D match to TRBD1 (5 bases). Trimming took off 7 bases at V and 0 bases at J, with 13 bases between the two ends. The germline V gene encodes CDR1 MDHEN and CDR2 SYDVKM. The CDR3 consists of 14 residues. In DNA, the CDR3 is TGTGCCAGCAACCCCAGCGACAGCTCCTACGAGCAGTACTTC. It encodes CASNPSDSSYEQYF. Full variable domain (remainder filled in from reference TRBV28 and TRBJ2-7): DVKVTQSSRYLVKRTGEKVFLECVQDMDHENMFWYRQDPGLGLRLIYFSYDVKMKEKGDIPEGYSVSREKKERFSLILESASTNQTSMYLCASNPSDSSYEQYFGPGTRLTVT.

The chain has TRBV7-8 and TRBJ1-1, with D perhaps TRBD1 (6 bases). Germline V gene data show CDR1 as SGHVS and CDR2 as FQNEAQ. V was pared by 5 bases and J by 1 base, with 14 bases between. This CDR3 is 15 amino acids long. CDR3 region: CASSQSSTGNTEAFF. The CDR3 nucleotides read TGTGCCAGCAGCCAAAGTTCGACAGGGAACACTGAAGCTTTCTTT.

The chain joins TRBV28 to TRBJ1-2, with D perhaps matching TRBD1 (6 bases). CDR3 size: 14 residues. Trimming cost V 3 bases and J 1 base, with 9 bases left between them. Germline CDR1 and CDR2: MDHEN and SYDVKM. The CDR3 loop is CASSLDSFNYGYTF. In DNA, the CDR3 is TGTGCCAGCAGTTTGGACAGTTTTAACTATGGCTACACCTTC.

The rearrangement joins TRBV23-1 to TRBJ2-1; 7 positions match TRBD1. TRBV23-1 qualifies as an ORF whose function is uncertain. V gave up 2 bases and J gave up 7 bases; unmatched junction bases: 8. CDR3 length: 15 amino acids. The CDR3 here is CASSQRVRGSNEQFF. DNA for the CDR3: TGCGCCAGCAGTCAAAGGGTCAGGGGGTCGAATGAGCAGTTCTTC.

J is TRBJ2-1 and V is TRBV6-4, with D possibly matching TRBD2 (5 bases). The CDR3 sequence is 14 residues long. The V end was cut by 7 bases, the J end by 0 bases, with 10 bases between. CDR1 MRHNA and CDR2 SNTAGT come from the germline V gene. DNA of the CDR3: TGTGCCAGCACCCGGGAATACTCCTACAATGAGCAGTTCTTC. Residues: CASTREYSYNEQFF.

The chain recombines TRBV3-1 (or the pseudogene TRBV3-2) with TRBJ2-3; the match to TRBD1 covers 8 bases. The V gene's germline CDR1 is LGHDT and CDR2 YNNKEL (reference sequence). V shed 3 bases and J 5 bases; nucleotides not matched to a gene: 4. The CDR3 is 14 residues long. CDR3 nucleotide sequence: TGTGCCAGCAGCCACGACAGGGGTGAAGATACGCAGTATTTT. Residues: CASSHDRGEDTQYF.

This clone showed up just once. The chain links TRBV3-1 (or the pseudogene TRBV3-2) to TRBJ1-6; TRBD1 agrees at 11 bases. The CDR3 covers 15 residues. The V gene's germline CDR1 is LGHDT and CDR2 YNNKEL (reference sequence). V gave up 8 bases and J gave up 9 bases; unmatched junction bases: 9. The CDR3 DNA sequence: TGTGCCAGCTCCCCTCGCGGGACAGGGGGTTCACCCCTCCACTTT. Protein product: CASSPRGTGGSPLHF.

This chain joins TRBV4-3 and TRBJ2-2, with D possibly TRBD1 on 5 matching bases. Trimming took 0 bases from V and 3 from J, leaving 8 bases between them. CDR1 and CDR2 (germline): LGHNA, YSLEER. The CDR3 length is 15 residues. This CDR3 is CASSQDGAYTGELFF. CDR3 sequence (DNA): TGCGCCAGCAGCCAAGATGGGGCGTACACCGGGGAGCTGTTTTTT.

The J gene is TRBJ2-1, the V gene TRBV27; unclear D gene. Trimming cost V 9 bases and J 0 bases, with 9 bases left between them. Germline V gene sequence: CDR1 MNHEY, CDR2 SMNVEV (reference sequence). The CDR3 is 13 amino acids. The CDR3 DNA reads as TGTGCCAGTAAACACAGCTCCTACAATGAGCAGTTCTTC. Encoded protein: CASKHSSYNEQFF.

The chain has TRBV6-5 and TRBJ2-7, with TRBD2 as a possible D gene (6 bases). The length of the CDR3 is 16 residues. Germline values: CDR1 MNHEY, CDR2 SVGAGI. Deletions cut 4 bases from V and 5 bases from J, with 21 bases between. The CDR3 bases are TGTGCCAGCAGTTCGGGAACGGGGGTCGGGTTTGACGAGCAGTACTTC. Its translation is CASSSGTGVGFDEQYF.

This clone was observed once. This chain's CDR3 is CASSFWLAGKPNEQFF. Written as DNA, the CDR3 is TGTGCCAGCAGCTTTTGGCTAGCGGGGAAGCCCAATGAGCAGTTCTTC. The gene calls are TRBV7-9 and TRBJ2-1; TRBD2 aligns across 9 bases. The V and J ends lost 3 bases and 6 bases, in that order; junction bases with no gene match: 9. CDR3 length: 16 amino acids. Germline-derived CDR1 and CDR2 are SEHNR and FQNEAQ (reference sequence).

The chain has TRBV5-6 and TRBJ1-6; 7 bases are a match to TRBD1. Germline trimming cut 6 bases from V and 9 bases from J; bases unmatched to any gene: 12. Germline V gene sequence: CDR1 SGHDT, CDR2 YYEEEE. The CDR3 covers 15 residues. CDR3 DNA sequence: TGTGCCAGCAACCACCGACAGGGCTTTACTTCACCCCTCCACTTT. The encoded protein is CASNHRQGFTSPLHF.

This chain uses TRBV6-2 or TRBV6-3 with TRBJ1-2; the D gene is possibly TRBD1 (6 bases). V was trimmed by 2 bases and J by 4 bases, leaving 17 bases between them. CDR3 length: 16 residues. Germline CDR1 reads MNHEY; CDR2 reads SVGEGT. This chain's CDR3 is CASSYPTKTGPYGYTF. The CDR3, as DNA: TGTGCCAGCAGTTACCCCACCAAGACAGGACCCTATGGCTACACCTTC.

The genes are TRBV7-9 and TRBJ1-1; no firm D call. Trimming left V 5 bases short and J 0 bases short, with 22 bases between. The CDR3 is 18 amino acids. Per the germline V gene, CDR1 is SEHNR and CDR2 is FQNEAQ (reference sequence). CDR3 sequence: CASSEPRGVGHMNTEAFF. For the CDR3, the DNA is TGTGCCAGCAGCGAACCTCGCGGGGTGGGTCACATGAACACTGAAGCTTTCTTT.

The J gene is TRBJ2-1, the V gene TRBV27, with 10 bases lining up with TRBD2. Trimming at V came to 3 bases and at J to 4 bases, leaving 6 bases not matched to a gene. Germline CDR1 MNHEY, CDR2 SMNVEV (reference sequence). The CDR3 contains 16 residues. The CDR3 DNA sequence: TGTGCCAGCAGTTTCGGGAGCGGGGGGGGTTACAATGAGCAGTTCTTC. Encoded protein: CASSFGSGGGYNEQFF.

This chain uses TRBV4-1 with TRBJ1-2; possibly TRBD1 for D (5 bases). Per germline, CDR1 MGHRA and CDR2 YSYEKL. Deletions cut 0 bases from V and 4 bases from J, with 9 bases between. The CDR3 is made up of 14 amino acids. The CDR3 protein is CASSQDQGTYGYTF. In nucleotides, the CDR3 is TGCGCCAGCAGCCAAGATCAGGGAACCTATGGCTACACCTTC.

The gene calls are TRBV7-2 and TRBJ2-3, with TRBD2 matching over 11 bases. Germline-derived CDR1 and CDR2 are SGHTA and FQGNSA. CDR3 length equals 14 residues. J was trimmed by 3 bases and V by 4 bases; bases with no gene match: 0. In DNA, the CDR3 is TGTGCCAGCAGCTCTAGCGGGGGGACAGATACGCAGTATTTT. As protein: CASSSSGGTDTQYF.